Only one count was recorded for the clone carrying this T cell receptor (beta chain). Its antigen is unidentified. A read error may produce the germline difference seen at one junction end. The primer mix had 60 Vbeta and 13 Jbeta primers. Profiled with immunoSEQ multiplex PCR; TCRdb holds only in-frame clones, not every one. This repertoire shows about 160,000 clones, approximately 80% found once; its top ten account for around a tenth. The data are from a study of cytomegalovirus exposure and HLA in healthy donors. Findings and limits, study-wide: Generally TCR sequences proved uncommon, though certain public TCRs appeared in numerous donors.

Germline-derived CDR1 and CDR2 are MNHEY and SMNVEV (reference sequence). The CDR3 consists of 12 residues. Material for sequencing was PBMCs. The TCR originated in a man younger than 35 in good health and CMV-seropositive. J is TRBJ2-5 and V is TRBV27; weak D call: TRBD1 (6 bases). In nucleotides, the CDR3 is TGCGAAGTCCGGGACATCCAAAAGACCCAGTACTTC. Protein product: CEVRDIQKTQYF.